This TCR beta chain was obtained from a study of cytomegalovirus exposure and HLA in healthy donors. Primers for the PCR totalled 60 Vbeta and 13 Jbeta. This table comes from immunoSEQ multiplex PCR, and its TCRdb copy is limited to in-frame clones, with some not included. The sample has over 150,000 clones; more than 80% are singletons. CDR1 SGHRS and CDR2 YFSETQ come from the germline V gene. This CDR3 has 18 amino acids. V was shortened by 1 base and J by 3 bases, with 20 bases between the two germline ends. This clone was recorded a few times. This clonotype was sampled from a male donor in good health and CMV-seronegative. The gene calls are TRBV5-1 and TRBJ1-5, with D possibly TRBD1 on 6 matching bases. Sequences were obtained from PBMCs. This CDR3 reads CASSLSRGQTPNNQPQHF. CDR3 nucleotides: TGCGCCAGCAGCTTGAGCAGGGGACAAACACCGAACAATCAGCCCCAGCATTTT. Together with reference TRBV5-1 and TRBJ1-5, the CDR3 gives the full variable domain: KAGVTQTPRYLIKTRGQQVTLSCSPISGHRSVSWYQQTPGQGLQFLFEYFSETQRNKGNFPGRFSGRQFSNSRSEMNVSTLELGDSALYLCASSLSRGQTPNNQPQHFGDGTRLSIL.